This T cell receptor beta chain appears in the sequencing data of a study of blood T cells in healthy people across ages. Study conclusions and caveats: The CMV status of each donor remained undetermined, and this could have confounded shifts in expanded clonotypes. The recorded TCR beta diversity per million T cells decreased in a roughly linear manner with age.

The CDR3 contains 8 residues. The V end lost 7 bases, the J end lost 6 bases, and 3 bases lay between the germline ends. CDR1 is SQVTM, CDR2 ANQGSEA, per germline. Alongside a J-beta primer mix, a sample-barcoded 5' primer served in a second PCR lasting about 7 to 11 cycles. MiXCR, run by TCRdb on the 5' RACE reads, gives a single entry per CDR3 protein. The sample records roughly 1.7 million distinct CDR3 sequences, 30% to 40% being singletons. This clonotype was observed many times. No antigen is known for it. Input material: blood. This sequence originates from a woman aged 25-40 years in good health. The chain carries TRBV29-1 and TRBJ1-2; D unclear. DNA of the CDR3: TGCAGCGGGGATGGCTACACCTTC. Protein: CSGDGYTF.